This TCR beta chain was recovered during a study of shared clonotypes between healthy human individuals. General observations from the study: Large depth notwithstanding, sorted-subset sequencing proved incomplete by rarefaction. Clonotype sharing among donors was expected to depend on sequencing depth.

In the case of this clone: No antigen is known for it.

Profiled with immunoSEQ multiplex PCR; TCRdb holds only in-frame clones, not every one. This table holds approximately 2.4 million clones, approximately 96% found once. The CDR3 runs 14 residues. V was shortened by 6 bases and J by 0 bases, with 12 bases between the two germline ends. The germline V gene encodes CDR1 MNHNS and CDR2 SASEGT. This sequence originates from a man between 18 and 29 years old in good health. This chain uses TRBV6-1 with TRBJ2-7, with D possibly being TRBD1 (6 bases). Input material: naive CD4+ T cells sorted from blood. The subset here: CD45RA+ positively selected. The CDR3 loop is CASSLDRYSYEQYF. CDR3 sequence (DNA): TGTGCCAGCAGCTTAGACAGGTACTCCTACGAGCAGTACTTC.